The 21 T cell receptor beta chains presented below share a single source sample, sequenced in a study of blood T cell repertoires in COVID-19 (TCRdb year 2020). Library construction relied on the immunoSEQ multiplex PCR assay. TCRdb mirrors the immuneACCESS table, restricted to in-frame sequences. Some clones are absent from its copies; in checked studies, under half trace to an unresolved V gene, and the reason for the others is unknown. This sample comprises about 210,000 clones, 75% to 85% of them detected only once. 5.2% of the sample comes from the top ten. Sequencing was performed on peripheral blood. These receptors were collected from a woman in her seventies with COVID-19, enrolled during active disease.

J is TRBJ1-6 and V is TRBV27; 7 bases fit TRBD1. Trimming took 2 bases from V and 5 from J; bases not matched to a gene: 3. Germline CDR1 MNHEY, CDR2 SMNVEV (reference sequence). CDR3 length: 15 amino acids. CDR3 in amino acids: CASSLPGQNNSPLHF. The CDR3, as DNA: TGTGCCAGCAGTTTACCGGGACAGAATAATTCACCCCTCCACTTT.

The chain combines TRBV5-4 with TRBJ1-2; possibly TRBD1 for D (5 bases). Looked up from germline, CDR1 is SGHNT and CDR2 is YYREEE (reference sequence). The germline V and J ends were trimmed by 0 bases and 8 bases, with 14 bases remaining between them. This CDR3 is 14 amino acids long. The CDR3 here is CASSLDARVEGYTF. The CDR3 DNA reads TGTGCCAGCAGCTTGGATGCCAGGGTTGAGGGCTACACCTTC.

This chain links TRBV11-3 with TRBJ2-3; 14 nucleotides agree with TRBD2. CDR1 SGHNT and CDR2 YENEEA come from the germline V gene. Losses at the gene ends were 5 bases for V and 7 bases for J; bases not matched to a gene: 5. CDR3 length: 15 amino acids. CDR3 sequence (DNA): TGTGCCAGCAGCAACGGACTAGCGGGAGGCTATACGCAGTATTTT. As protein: CASSNGLAGGYTQYF.

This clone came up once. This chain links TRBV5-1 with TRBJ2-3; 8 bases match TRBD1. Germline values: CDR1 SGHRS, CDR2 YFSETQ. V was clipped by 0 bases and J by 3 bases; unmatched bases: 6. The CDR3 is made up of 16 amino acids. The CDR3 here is CASSLGQGMGTDTQYF. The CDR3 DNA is TGCGCCAGCAGCTTGGGACAGGGGATGGGAACAGATACGCAGTATTTT.

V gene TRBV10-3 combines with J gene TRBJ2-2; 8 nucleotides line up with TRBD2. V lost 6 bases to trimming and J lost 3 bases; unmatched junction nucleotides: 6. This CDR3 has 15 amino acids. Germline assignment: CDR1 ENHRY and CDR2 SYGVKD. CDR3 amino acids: CAIRKTSGDTGELFF. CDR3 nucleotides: TGTGCCATCAGGAAAACTAGCGGTGACACCGGGGAGCTGTTTTTT.

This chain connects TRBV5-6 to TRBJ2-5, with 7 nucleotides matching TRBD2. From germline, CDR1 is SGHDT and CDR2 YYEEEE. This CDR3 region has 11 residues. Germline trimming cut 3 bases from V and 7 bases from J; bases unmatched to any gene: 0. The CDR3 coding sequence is TGTGCCAGCAGCTGGGGGGGGACCCAGTACTTC. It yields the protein CASSWGGTQYF.

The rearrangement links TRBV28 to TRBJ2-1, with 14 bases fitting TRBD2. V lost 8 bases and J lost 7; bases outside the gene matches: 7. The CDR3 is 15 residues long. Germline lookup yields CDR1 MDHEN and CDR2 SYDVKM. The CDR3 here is CASGGLAGGINEQFF. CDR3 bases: TGTGCCAGCGGAGGACTAGCGGGAGGTATTAATGAGCAGTTCTTC.

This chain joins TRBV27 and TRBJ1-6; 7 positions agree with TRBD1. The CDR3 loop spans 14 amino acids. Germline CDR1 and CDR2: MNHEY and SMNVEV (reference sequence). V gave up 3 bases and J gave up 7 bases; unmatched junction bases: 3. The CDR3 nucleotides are TGTGCCAGCAGTTTGGGACAGAGAAATTCACCCCTCCACTTT. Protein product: CASSLGQRNSPLHF.

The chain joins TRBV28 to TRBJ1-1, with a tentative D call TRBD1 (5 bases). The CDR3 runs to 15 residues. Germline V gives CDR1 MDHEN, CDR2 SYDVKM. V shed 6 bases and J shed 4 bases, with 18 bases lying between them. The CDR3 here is CASRLTEGRATEAFF. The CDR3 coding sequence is TGTGCCAGCAGGTTGACAGAGGGGAGGGCCACTGAAGCTTTCTTT. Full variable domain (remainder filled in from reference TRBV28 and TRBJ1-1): DVKVTQSSRYLVKRTGEKVFLECVQDMDHENMFWYRQDPGLGLRLIYFSYDVKMKEKGDIPEGYSVSREKKERFSLILESASTNQTSMYLCASRLTEGRATEAFFGQGTRLTVV.

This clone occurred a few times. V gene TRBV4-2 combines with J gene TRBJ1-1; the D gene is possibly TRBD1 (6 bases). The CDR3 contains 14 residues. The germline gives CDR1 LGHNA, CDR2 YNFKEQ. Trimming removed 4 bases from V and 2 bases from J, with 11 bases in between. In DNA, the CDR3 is TGTGCCAGCAGCCGGCCACAGGGAAACACTGAAGCTTTCTTT. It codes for CASSRPQGNTEAFF.

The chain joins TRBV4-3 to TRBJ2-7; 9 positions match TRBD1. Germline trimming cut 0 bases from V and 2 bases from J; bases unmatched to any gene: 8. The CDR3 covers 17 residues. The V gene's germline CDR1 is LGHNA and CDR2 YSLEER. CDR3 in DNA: TGCGCCAGCAGCCAAGATTATGGGACAGGGTTGACCTACGAGCAGTACTTC. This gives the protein CASSQDYGTGLTYEQYF.

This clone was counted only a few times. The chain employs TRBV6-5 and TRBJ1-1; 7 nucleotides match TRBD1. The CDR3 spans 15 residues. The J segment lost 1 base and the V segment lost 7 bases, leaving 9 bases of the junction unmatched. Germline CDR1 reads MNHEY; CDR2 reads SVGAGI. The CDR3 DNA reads TGTGCCAGCACCCCGACAGGGATCGGGAACACTGAAGCTTTCTTT. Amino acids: CASTPTGIGNTEAFF.

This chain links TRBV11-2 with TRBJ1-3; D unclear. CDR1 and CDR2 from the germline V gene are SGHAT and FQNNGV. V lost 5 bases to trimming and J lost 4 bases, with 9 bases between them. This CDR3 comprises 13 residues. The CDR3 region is CASSPLAGNTIYF. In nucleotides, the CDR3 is TGTGCCAGCAGCCCCTTGGCCGGAAACACCATATATTTT.

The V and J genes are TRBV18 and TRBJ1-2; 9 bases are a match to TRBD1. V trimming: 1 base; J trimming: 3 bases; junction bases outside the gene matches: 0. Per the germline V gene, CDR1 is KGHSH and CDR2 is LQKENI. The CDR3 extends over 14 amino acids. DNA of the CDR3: TGTGCCAGCTCACCACGGGACAGGGACTATGGCTACACCTTC. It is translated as CASSPRDRDYGYTF. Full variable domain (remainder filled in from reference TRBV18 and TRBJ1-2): NAGVMQNPRHLVRRRGQEARLRCSPMKGHSHVYWYRQLPEEGLKFMVYLQKENIIDESGMPKERFSAEFPKEGPSILRIQQVVRGDSAAYFCASSPRDRDYGYTFGSGTRLTVV.

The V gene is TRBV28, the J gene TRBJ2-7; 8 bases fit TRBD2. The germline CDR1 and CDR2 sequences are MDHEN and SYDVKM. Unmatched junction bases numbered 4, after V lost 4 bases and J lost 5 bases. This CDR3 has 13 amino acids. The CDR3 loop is CASSSAGVNEQYF. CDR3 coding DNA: TGTGCCAGCAGTTCAGCGGGAGTTAACGAGCAGTACTTC.

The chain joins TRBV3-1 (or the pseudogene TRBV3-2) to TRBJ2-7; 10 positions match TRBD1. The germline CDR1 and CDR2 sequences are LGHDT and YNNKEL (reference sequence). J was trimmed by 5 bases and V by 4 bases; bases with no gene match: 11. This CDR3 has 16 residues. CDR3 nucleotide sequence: TGTGCCAGCAGCCCCCTTTTGGGACAGGGGATCCACGAGCAGTACTTC. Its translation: CASSPLLGQGIHEQYF.

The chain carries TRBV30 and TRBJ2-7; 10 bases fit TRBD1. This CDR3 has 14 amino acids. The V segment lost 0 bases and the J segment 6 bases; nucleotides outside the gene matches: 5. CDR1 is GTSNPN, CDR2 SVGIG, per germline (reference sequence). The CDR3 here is CAWSVGTGAFEQYF. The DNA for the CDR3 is TGTGCCTGGAGTGTAGGGACAGGGGCGTTCGAGCAGTACTTC.

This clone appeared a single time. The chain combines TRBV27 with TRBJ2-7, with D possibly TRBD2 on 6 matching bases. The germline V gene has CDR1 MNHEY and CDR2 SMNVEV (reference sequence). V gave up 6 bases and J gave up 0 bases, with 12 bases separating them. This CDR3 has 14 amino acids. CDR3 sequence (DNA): TGTGCCAGCAGCGGGCTAGCGTCCTCCTACGAGCAGTACTTC. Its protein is CASSGLASSYEQYF.

CDR3 residues: CASSLVWTLNTEAFF. The CDR3 DNA sequence: TGTGCCAGCAGCTTAGTTTGGACTCTGAACACTGAAGCTTTCTTT. The chain has TRBV7-2 and TRBJ1-1, with D uncertain. Germline V gives CDR1 SGHTA, CDR2 FQGNSA. V shed 1 base and J shed 0 bases, with 9 bases lying between them. This CDR3 region has 15 residues.

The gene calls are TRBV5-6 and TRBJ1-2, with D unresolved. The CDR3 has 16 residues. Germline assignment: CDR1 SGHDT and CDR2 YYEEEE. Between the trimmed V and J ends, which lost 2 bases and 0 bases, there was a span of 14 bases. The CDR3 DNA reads TGTGCCAGCAGCTTCCCTGGTCGGACTGCTAACTATGGCTACACCTTC. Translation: CASSFPGRTANYGYTF.

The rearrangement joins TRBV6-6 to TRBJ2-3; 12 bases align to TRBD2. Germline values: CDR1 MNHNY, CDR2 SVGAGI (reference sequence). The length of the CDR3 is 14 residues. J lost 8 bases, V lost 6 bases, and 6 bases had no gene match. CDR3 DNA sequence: TGTGCCAGCAGGACTAGCGGGGGAGGGGGTACGCAGTATTTT. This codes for CASRTSGGGGTQYF.